The 3 T cell receptor beta chains below were found in one sample sequenced in a study of cytomegalovirus exposure and HLA in healthy donors. The primer mix had 60 Vbeta and 13 Jbeta primers. TCRdb's table, derived via immunoSEQ multiplex PCR, lists solely in-frame clones and lacks some. The sample gives 250,000 to 350,000 clones, just over 85% of which show up once; less than 4.5% is in the top ten. Material: PBMCs. These receptors were collected from a man aged 40-49 years in good health and CMV-seropositive.

This clone showed up just a few times. The CDR3 sequence: CAISEIDDTGELFF. The CDR3 DNA follows: TGTGCCATCAGTGAGATAGATGACACCGGGGAGCTGTTTTTT. The chain is built from TRBV10-3 and TRBJ2-2; D is undetermined. The CDR3 sequence is 14 residues long. Trimming cost V 2 bases and J 3 bases, with 7 bases left between them. From germline, CDR1 is ENHRY and CDR2 SYGVKD.

The V call is TRBV18, the J call TRBJ2-1; maybe TRBD1 (5 bases). With 2 bases removed from V and 7 bases from J, the gap between germline ends came to 9 bases. CDR1 and CDR2 (germline): KGHSH, LQKENI. The CDR3 has 13 amino acids. DNA of the CDR3: TGTGCCAGCTCACCAAGGCCAGGGAATGAGCAGTTCTTC. This sequence encodes CASSPRPGNEQFF.

In nucleotides, the CDR3 is TGTGCCAGCAGCTTGACCGGGACTAGTTTAGATGAGCAGTTCTTC. This encodes CASSLTGTSLDEQFF. The V call is TRBV7-3, the J call TRBJ2-1; TRBD2 agrees at 8 bases. The CDR3 runs to 15 residues. Germline V gene data show CDR1 as SGHTA and CDR2 as FQGTGA. V lost 3 bases and J lost 8; bases outside the gene matches: 9.